This record looks at one T cell receptor beta chain sequence and its context. The sample holds one count of this clone. Its antigen is unknown. Base-call qualities are not available, and no considerably larger clone is one nucleotide away. The CDR3 contains 15 residues, cysteine and phenylalanine counted. Just CDR3 DNA is preserved here, 45 bases in frame from base 1. The V end gives up 5 bases and the J end 9 bases, leaving 11 bases in the junction not matched to a gene. The germline V gene (reference sequence) supplies CDR1 LNHDA and CDR2 SQIVND. The cohort was made up of roughly 670 healthy bone marrow donors. At the time of sampling, every cohort member was nominally healthy, though immune exposures that went unrecorded were likely present. The donor tested CMV seronegative, placing the donor among the 300 to 450 seronegative members of the cohort. A peripheral blood sample was collected from each donor, and TCR beta sequencing was performed on peripheral blood mononuclear cells. Genomic DNA was extracted from the blood cell samples with the Qiagen DNeasy Blood Extraction Kit.

These data belong to a study of cytomegalovirus exposure and HLA in healthy donors (dated by TCRdb to 2016 to 2017). For context, the study as a whole: An earlier analysis of approximately 640 of the donors reported 250 to 300 Gb of sequence data and 117 million unique TCR beta sequences from about 200 million T cells. About 280 gigabases of sequencing data and tens of millions of unique TCR sequences were included in an early release covering under 650 HLA-typed donors. Among the approximately 430 genotyped donors, 81% belonged to the genetic ancestry cluster associated with self-reported Caucasian donors. The study aimed to test whether cataloging public T cell receptors could reveal signatures of past pathogen exposure. The study used immunosequencing to profile the T cell repertoires of approximately 690 subjects and linked those repertoires to cytomegalovirus serostatus. A separate validation cohort of roughly 110 different subjects was used in addition to the roughly 700-subject first cohort. To predict cytomegalovirus infection status, the study brought together high-throughput TCR immunosequencing, statistical association of individual TCRs with disease status, and machine learning. In a later analysis, previously published TCR beta repertoires from some 640 donors were re-analyzed and high-resolution HLA genotyping was added so that TCR occurrence patterns could be studied. Rather than drawing on any new phenotypic data, the later analysis identified candidate immune exposures from TCR beta sequences and the way those sequences occurred across donors. To decide whether each TCR beta V gene segment behaved as functional or pseudogenic, an earlier analysis of some 600 of the donors relied on high-throughput TCR beta sequencing. Donor age, sex, ethnicity and CMV serostatus were compiled together with the repertoire data. A later genetic analysis took genome-wide SNP genotypes for about 60% of the roughly 670 donors and used that subset as a discovery cohort. Every discovery cohort repertoire had been produced on one sequencing platform. HLA typing included class I and class II loci at four-digit resolution. Typing coverage varied by locus: 629-630 donors for A, B, C, DRB1 and DQB1; around 560 for DQA1; around 610 for DPA1; approximately 490 for DPB1. Because of strong linkage in the cohort, roughly five DR-DQ haplotypes were treated as single units for association and clustering. On average, roughly 240,000 unique TCR beta nucleotide sequences were sequenced per donor among 300 to 500 genotyped donors of the cohort, with around 19% of those sequences being non-productive.

The library relied on the immunoSEQ multiplex PCR assay. For the multiplex PCR, a mixture combining 60 forward primers for TCR Vbeta segments and 13 reverse primers for TCR Jbeta segments was used. The CDR3 region of rearranged TCR beta genes was amplified from genomic DNA with a multiplex PCR assay. Amplified TCR beta libraries were sequenced as 87-base-pair reads on the Illumina HiSeq System. Concerning the study's data processing: A later analysis counted about 80 million unique TCR beta chains across the 550 to 700 repertoires, and 9 million to 14 million of these chains were shared by at least two donors. A nearest-neighbor algorithm error-corrected the raw reads and collapsed the reads into unique sequences, merging closely related sequences to remove PCR and sequencing errors. To assign V, D and J gene segments, CDR3 sequences were aligned to IMGT reference sequences. For a sequence to be retained, a match of at least six nucleotides to both a V gene segment and a J gene segment was required. A rearrangement counted as productive if the CDR3 had no stop codons and remained in frame with V and J, and every other rearrangement counted as non-productive. CDR3 was defined according to IMGT convention as the region running from the second conserved V-encoded cysteine to the conserved J-encoded phenylalanine. The earlier analysis of more than 450 of the donors excluded sequences that lacked an unambiguous match to a single V gene segment. In an earlier analysis of several hundred of the donors, a V segment was called functional when productive rearrangements were above 56.7%, and segregating when the standard deviation between donors exceeded 5%. To diagnose cytomegalovirus status from the catalog of TCR beta chain sequences, a statistical classification framework was built. In a later analysis, V and J genes were assigned by comparing TCR nucleotide sequences against IMGT/GENE-DB human TR gene sequences. In a later analysis, CDR3 sequences and most-parsimonious VDJ recombination scenarios were assigned using the TCRdist pipeline. In a later analysis, every TCR beta chain was defined by the combination of its CDR3 amino acid sequence and its V-gene family, and reads without a unique V-gene family were dropped. To address suspected cross-contamination and a sequencing artifact, a later analysis removed over 500 highly shared, low-generation-probability nucleotide sequences. A later analysis calculated a clonal expansion index for each public chain from normalized within-repertoire ranks of inferred template counts. In a later analysis, generation probabilities were computed with a VDJ recombination model fitted to out-of-frame rearrangements, and the resulting probabilities were checked against IGoR. Hypergeometric tests were used in a later analysis to score TCR-TCR, TCR-HLA and TCR-CMV co-occurrence, with a repertoire-size bias correction applied to the TCR pairs. False discovery rates were estimated in a later analysis by permuting HLA or CMV assignments 20 times. A later analysis grouped co-occurring TCRs with DBSCAN, adding TCRdist sequence similarity when clustering within HLA-allele-positive subsets. Co-occurrence clustering excluded repertoires with fewer than 30,000 or more than 120,000 public chains, plus five with anomalous nucleotide sharing. The immuneACCESS repertoire file appears here via TCRdb, limited to in-frame rearrangements. These files lack a portion of the clones; in checked studies, under half of the deficit traces to unresolved V genes, and the cause of the others is not known. That table is the source of V, J and clone size, and D and trimming were worked out from the DNA. The table for this sample lists about 170,000 clones; over 60% of them were counted only once. The ten largest clones capture approximately 0.76% of the sample.

Results the study describes overall, beyond this receptor: In a later analysis, HLA-associated TCR beta chains showed more clonal expansion and lower generation probabilities than non-associated chains that were equally common. A later genetic analysis reported fewer N-insertions in productive TCRs among donors in an Asian-associated ancestry cluster than the roughly 650-donor mean. In vitro tests confirmed that a few of the cytomegalovirus-associated TCR beta chains recognize cytomegalovirus antigens. Because counts were too low, some 17 rarely observed V segments, including chromosome 9 orphons, were excluded from the earlier analysis of 587 of the donors. Only TCR beta chains were sequenced in this cohort, and the absence of alpha or paired-chain data limited detectable features. Some IMGT-functional V segments, including TRBV6-2 and TRBV6-3, could not be told apart with the 87-base-pair reads, so those segments were excluded. Several of the top co-occurrence clusters appeared to be linked to parvovirus B19, influenza, CMV and Epstein-Barr virus, according to a later analysis. The authors suggested that the approach could potentially be generalized to other disease states and immunological phenotypes. The sequencing pipeline was judged likely to have produced a cluster of highly shared sequence variants as a technical artifact. Correlated functional status among segregating V segments might be attributable to linkage disequilibrium, but an unknown experimental factor could not be ruled out. Immune exposure information for the cohort was limited to CMV serostatus. An association between a missense DCLRE1C variant and V-gene and J-gene trimming of TCR beta chains was found in a later genetic analysis and replicated in an independent cohort. Across donors, most TCR sequences were observed very rarely, whereas some public TCRs were present in many individuals. A later analysis associated 15,000 or so TCR beta sequences with specific HLA alleles at a false discovery rate of 0.05. The classifier was reported to diagnose cytomegalovirus status with high specificity and sensitivity in both the original and validation cohorts. According to a later analysis, TCR association rates differed among HLA loci, with DRB1 alleles showing the most associated TCRs and HLA-C alleles showing the fewest. A further reported finding was that TCR beta sequences accurately predicted the HLA-A and HLA-B alleles for most subjects in the first cohort. Presence/absence analyses assumed roughly uniform sequencing depth across donors, an assumption that may not hold. In an earlier analysis of approximately 590 of the donors, most TCR beta V segments were observed in productive rearrangements about 87% or about 30% of the time, broadly matching IMGT annotations. According to a later analysis, most CMV-associated TCR beta chains appeared to be HLA-restricted, and the HLA associations seemed to be driven largely by CMV exposure. Assigning TCR associations to individual alleles was difficult when HLA alleles, especially DR and DQ, strongly co-occurred. Because HLA typing was unavailable for some donors at each locus, only the typed subset was used in association tests. A total of 150 to 200 TCR beta chains were listed by the study as associated with cytomegalovirus.

The specimen sequenced was PBMCs. The chain joins TRBV19 to TRBJ2-1; 9 bases in between match TRBD1. The TCR comes from a female donor in good health and CMV-seronegative. The DNA reads TGTGCCAGTAGTCCCACAGGGGGCTCCTATGGTGAGCAGTTCTTC. The encoded protein is CASSPTGGSYGEQFF.